These 31 T cell receptor beta chains were all obtained from the same sample, sequenced in a study of shared clonotypes between healthy human individuals. Libraries were prepared by immunoSEQ multiplex PCR; TCRdb keeps only in-frame clonotypes and omits some of them. The table includes under 600,000 clones, roughly 97% detected once. Sequencing used naive CD4+ T cells sorted from blood. The subset: CD45RA+ positively selected. Receptors originate from a woman aged 25-40 years in good health.

The chain uses TRBV27 and TRBJ1-6, with no clear D. The V gene's germline CDR1 is MNHEY and CDR2 SMNVEV (reference sequence). CDR3 size: 13 residues. V was shortened by 2 bases and J by 4 bases, with 3 bases between the two germline ends. The CDR3 bases are TGTGCCAGCAGTTTAACGTATAATTCACCCCTCCACTTT. This translates into CASSLTYNSPLHF.

A single count supports this clone. Other DNA sequences of this sample code for an identical CDR3. This sequence joins TRBV7-9 and TRBJ1-5; D call uncertain. V shed 1 base and J shed 6 bases, with 4 bases lying between them. Germline values: CDR1 SEHNR, CDR2 FQNEAQ (reference sequence). The CDR3 length is 12 residues. CDR3 amino acids: CASSLVGQPQHF. The CDR3 DNA is TGTGCCAGCAGCTTAGTGGGTCAGCCCCAGCATTTT.

This clone appeared a few times. The chain employs TRBV2 and TRBJ1-2, with a weak D call TRBD1 (5 bases). CDR1 and CDR2 (germline): SNHLY, FYNNEI. The CDR3 has 12 amino acids. V shed 2 bases and J shed 4 bases, with 5 bases lying between them. CDR3 sequence reads: CASSEQGYGYTF. The CDR3 DNA reads as TGTGCCAGCAGTGAACAGGGCTATGGCTACACCTTC.

The CDR3 DNA follows: TGTGCCAGCACCGAGGGGGGCGGGGTGACTGGAAACACCATATATTTT. Translation gives CASTEGGGVTGNTIYF. The V and J genes are TRBV28 and TRBJ1-3, with a possible D match to TRBD1 (6 bases). With 7 bases removed from V and 2 bases from J, the gap between germline ends came to 18 bases. Germline CDR1 is MDHEN and CDR2 is SYDVKM. This CDR3 spans 16 amino acids.

J is TRBJ2-7 and V is TRBV7-3; maybe TRBD2 (5 bases). The V and J ends lost 5 bases and 4 bases respectively, with 9 bases between them. The germline V gene has CDR1 SGHTA and CDR2 FQGTGA. The CDR3 consists of 12 residues. CDR3 bases: TGTGCCAGCAGCGGTACGGGATACGAGCAGTACTTC. Translating gives CASSGTGYEQYF.

The rearrangement links TRBV28 to TRBJ2-2; D perhaps matches TRBD1 (6 bases). The CDR3 consists of 13 residues. The germline V gene has CDR1 MDHEN and CDR2 SYDVKM. Trimming pared 8 bases from V and 1 base from J, leaving 8 bases between. For the CDR3, the DNA is TGTGCCAGCCCGGACAGGAACACCGGGGAGCTGTTTTTT. This codes for CASPDRNTGELFF.

This chain uses TRBV20-1 with TRBJ2-7; TRBD1 matches at 7 bases. The V gene end was trimmed by 7 bases and the J gene end by 3 bases; junction bases not matched to a gene: 3. CDR1 and CDR2 (germline): DFQATT, SNEGSKA (reference sequence). This CDR3 is 11 amino acids long. The CDR3 region is CSGTGRYEQYF. The CDR3 DNA is TGCAGTGGGACAGGCCGCTACGAGCAGTACTTC.

This rearrangement joins TRBV19 to TRBJ1-5; 9 positions match TRBD1. The CDR3 totals 14 residues. The J segment lost 9 bases and the V segment lost 1 base, leaving 4 bases of the junction unmatched. Germline-derived CDR1 and CDR2 are LNHDA and SQIVND (reference sequence). CDR3 sequence reads: CASSIVGTGLPQHF. CDR3 bases: TGTGCCAGTAGTATAGTGGGGACAGGGTTGCCCCAGCATTTT.

As DNA, the CDR3 is TGTGCCAGCAGCGCCCTCCCCACGAGTTACGAGCAGTACTTC. Translated: CASSALPTSYEQYF. The chain uses TRBV9 and TRBJ2-7; D remains unclear. The V gene's germline CDR1 is SGDLS and CDR2 YYNGEE. The CDR3 has 14 amino acids. V was trimmed by 3 bases and J by 4 bases, leaving 14 bases between them.

Note on this clone: This specimen includes other DNA sequences encoding the same CDR3. The V call is TRBV28, the J call TRBJ1-2; D is unclear. This CDR3 has 11 amino acids. Trimming stripped 7 bases from V and 1 base from J, with 4 bases between. Per the germline V gene, CDR1 is MDHEN and CDR2 is SYDVKM. The CDR3 spells CASTGNYGYTF. The CDR3 DNA is TGTGCCAGCACGGGTAACTATGGCTACACCTTC.

V gene TRBV29-1 combines with J gene TRBJ2-7; 9 bases fit TRBD1. Losses at the gene ends were 4 bases for V and 5 bases for J; bases not matched to a gene: 3. CDR1 and CDR2 (germline): SQVTM, ANQGSEA. The CDR3 runs 12 residues. The CDR3 sequence: CSVVTGGHEQYF. The CDR3 nucleotides are TGCAGCGTTGTTACAGGGGGCCACGAGCAGTACTTC.

The CDR3 DNA follows: TGTGCCAGCAGCTTGGGTGCAGGCGGAAACACCATATATTTT. Its translation is CASSLGAGGNTIYF. The chain joins TRBV5-5 to TRBJ1-3; no firm D call. The CDR3 is 14 residues long. CDR1 is SGHKS, CDR2 YYEKEE, per germline (reference sequence). Trimming left V 0 bases short and J 4 bases short, with 8 bases between. Filled out from reference TRBV5-5 and TRBJ1-3, the complete variable domain reads DAGVTQSPTHLIKTRGQQVTLRCSPISGHKSVSWYQQVLGQGPQFIFQYYEKEERGRGNFPDRFSARQFPNYSSELNVNALLLGDSALYLCASSLGAGGNTIYFGEGSWLTVV.

This clone was recorded only once. The chain is built from TRBV28 and TRBJ1-1; D is perhaps TRBD1 (5 bases). With 8 bases removed from V and 1 base from J, the gap between germline ends came to 11 bases. The CDR3 totals 13 residues. Germline lookup yields CDR1 MDHEN and CDR2 SYDVKM. CDR3 DNA sequence: TGTGCCAGCCAGGGAGGGGAGAACACTGAAGCTTTCTTT. Translated, it gives CASQGGENTEAFF. Looking up the rest from reference TRBV28 and TRBJ1-1 gives the full variable domain: DVKVTQSSRYLVKRTGEKVFLECVQDMDHENMFWYRQDPGLGLRLIYFSYDVKMKEKGDIPEGYSVSREKKERFSLILESASTNQTSMYLCASQGGENTEAFFGQGTRLTVV.

The chain recombines TRBV6-5 with TRBJ1-2, with TRBD1 as a possible D gene (5 bases). CDR3 size: 15 residues. Deletions cut 0 bases from V and 9 bases from J, with 17 bases between. Germline values: CDR1 MNHEY, CDR2 SVGAGI. CDR3 protein: CASSYSRGPRASYTF. The CDR3 DNA reads TGTGCCAGCAGTTACTCGAGGGGCCCCAGGGCGAGCTACACCTTC.

This clone was found once. Other DNA sequences within the sample encode an identical CDR3. The chain combines TRBV7-9 with TRBJ2-1, with D hard to call. The germline V gene has CDR1 SEHNR and CDR2 FQNEAQ (reference sequence). There are 11 residues in the CDR3. Trimming took 2 bases from V and 7 from J, leaving 3 bases between them. CDR3 loop: CASSLRNEQFF. In nucleotides, the CDR3 is TGTGCCAGCAGCTTACGAAATGAGCAGTTCTTC. The full variable domain, in which reference TRBV7-9 and TRBJ2-1 provide the parts outside the CDR3, is DTGVSQNPRHKITKRGQNVTFRCDPISEHNRLYWYRQTLGQGPEFLTYFQNEAQLEKSRLLSDRFSAERPKGSFSTLEIQRTEQGDSAMYLCASSLRNEQFFGPGTRLTVL.

V is TRBV7-8 and J is TRBJ1-4; TRBD1 agrees at 7 bases. Germline lookup yields CDR1 SGHVS and CDR2 FQNEAQ. There are 15 residues in the CDR3. V lost 5 bases and J lost 2; bases outside the gene matches: 5. Here the CDR3 DNA reads TGTGCCAGCAGCGGCCTACAGGGGACTAATGAAAAACTGTTTTTT. It encodes CASSGLQGTNEKLFF.

The J gene is TRBJ1-5, the V gene TRBV10-1; D uncertain. Germline V gene sequence: CDR1 WNHNN, CDR2 SYGVQD (reference sequence). Trimming took off 5 bases at V and 5 bases at J, with 16 bases between the two ends. This CDR3 has 15 residues. The CDR3 nucleotides are TGCGCCAGCAGTCCACCTGAGGGTGGGGATCAGCCCCAGCATTTT. It translates to CASSPPEGGDQPQHF.

The chain links TRBV6-5 to TRBJ1-4; the D is unclear. The V and J ends lost 3 bases and 7 bases respectively, with 18 bases between them. Per germline, CDR1 MNHEY and CDR2 SVGAGI. The CDR3 is made up of 16 amino acids. The CDR3 sequence is CASSYNQVEVGEKLFF. DNA of the CDR3: TGTGCCAGCAGTTATAACCAGGTTGAAGTGGGTGAAAAACTGTTTTTT.

V gene TRBV5-1 combines with J gene TRBJ1-1, with 7 positions matching TRBD1. The trim removed 4 bases at V and 7 bases at J, leaving 7 bases unmatched. CDR3 length: 13 amino acids. CDR1 and CDR2 (germline): SGHRS, YFSETQ. The CDR3 region is CASSLPGQNEAFF. In DNA, the CDR3 is TGCGCCAGCAGCCTACCGGGACAGAATGAAGCTTTCTTT.

The chain employs TRBV11-2 and TRBJ2-7; 10 nucleotides match TRBD2. The germline CDR1 and CDR2 sequences are SGHAT and FQNNGV. The J segment lost 3 bases and the V segment lost 2 bases, leaving 7 bases of the junction unmatched. The CDR3 contains 16 residues. CDR3 nucleotides: TGTGCCAGCAGCTTAACCGCCGGGACTAGCGTCTACGAGCAGTACTTC. Its protein product is CASSLTAGTSVYEQYF.

The chain employs TRBV7-7 and TRBJ2-1, with a possible D match to TRBD2 (5 bases). CDR3 length: 11 amino acids. V lost 5 bases, J lost 9 bases, and 8 bases lay in between. Germline CDR1 SSHAT, CDR2 FNYEAQ (reference sequence). The CDR3 DNA reads TGTGCCAGCAGCAACGGGGTTGAGCAGTTCTTC. Its protein product is CASSNGVEQFF.

This sequence joins TRBV6-1 and TRBJ2-7; TRBD2 aligns across 8 bases. The CDR3 has 12 amino acids. CDR1 is MNHNS, CDR2 SASEGT, per germline. V was clipped by 8 bases and J by 10 bases; unmatched bases: 10. CDR3 region: CASWGGSGDQYF. The DNA of the CDR3 is TGTGCCAGCTGGGGGGGTAGCGGGGATCAGTACTTC.

The chain joins TRBV28 to TRBJ2-7; 7 bases fit TRBD1. Germline lookup yields CDR1 MDHEN and CDR2 SYDVKM. V shed 5 bases and J 0 bases; nucleotides not matched to a gene: 13. The CDR3 runs 17 residues. The CDR3 reads CASSKTTDRFNSYEQYF. CDR3 nucleotide sequence: TGTGCCAGCAGTAAGACGACGGACAGGTTCAACTCCTACGAGCAGTACTTC.

The CDR3 coding sequence is TGTGCCAGCAGACGACAGGGATCCTACGAGCAGTACTTC. Protein sequence: CASRRQGSYEQYF. This chain links TRBV6-1 with TRBJ2-7; 7 bases are a match to TRBD1. V was pared by 6 bases and J by 1 base, with 3 bases of the junction left unmatched. Per germline, CDR1 MNHNS and CDR2 SASEGT. CDR3 length: 13 amino acids.

V is TRBV11-2 and J is TRBJ2-3; perhaps TRBD2 as D (7 bases). Trimming pared 8 bases from V and 4 bases from J, leaving 13 bases between. This CDR3 comprises 13 residues. The germline CDR1 and CDR2 sequences are SGHAT and FQNNGV. This chain's CDR3 is CASDMGGPDTQYF. CDR3 DNA: TGTGCCAGCGATATGGGGGGGCCAGATACGCAGTATTTT.

On this clone: The identical CDR3 is also encoded by other nucleotide sequences in the sample. V and J are TRBV28 and TRBJ1-5; D is undetermined. The CDR3 sequence is 13 residues long. Germline V gives CDR1 MDHEN, CDR2 SYDVKM. V was shortened by 4 bases and J by 0 bases, with 4 bases between the two germline ends. CDR3 in DNA: TGTGCCAGCAGTTACAATAGCAATCAGCCCCAGCATTTT. Protein sequence: CASSYNSNQPQHF.

This rearrangement joins TRBV4-2 to TRBJ1-1, with no clear D. V was clipped by 1 base and J by 0 bases, with 12 bases between them. Looked up from germline, CDR1 is LGHNA and CDR2 is YNFKEQ. CDR3 length: 16 residues. The CDR3 DNA sequence: TGTGCCAGCAGCCAAGTTGAAAACAGACTGAACACTGAAGCTTTCTTT. It encodes CASSQVENRLNTEAFF.

The gene calls are TRBV6-5 and TRBJ2-7; 8 nucleotides line up with TRBD2. Unmatched junction bases numbered 6, after V lost 0 bases and J lost 2 bases. This CDR3 has 16 residues. The germline CDR1 and CDR2 sequences are MNHEY and SVGAGI. Written as DNA, the CDR3 is TGTGCCAGCAGTTACTCCCACGGGGGGGGTCCCTACGAGCAGTACTTC. It encodes CASSYSHGGGPYEQYF.

The rearrangement links TRBV2 to TRBJ2-7; 9 bases are shared with TRBD1. Germline V CDR1 and CDR2: SNHLY, FYNNEI. The CDR3 totals 15 residues. J was trimmed by 5 bases and V by 8 bases; bases with no gene match: 13. The CDR3 sequence: CASRGGQGGFDEQYF. CDR3 coding DNA: TGTGCCAGCCGCGGGGGACAGGGTGGGTTCGACGAGCAGTACTTC.

This chain joins TRBV28 and TRBJ2-7; TRBD2 agrees at 12 bases. The CDR3 contains 18 residues. The germline V gene has CDR1 MDHEN and CDR2 SYDVKM. V gave up 10 bases and J gave up 1 base; unmatched junction bases: 17. In nucleotides, the CDR3 is TGTGCCACCTATACCGTTATGCCGACTAGCGGGAGATCCTACGAGCAGTACTTC. It codes for CATYTVMPTSGRSYEQYF.

With respect to this clone: This CDR3 is also generated by other DNA sequences in the sample. The gene calls are TRBV5-1 and TRBJ1-1; D call uncertain. The CDR3 runs 13 residues. Germline V gene lookup returns CDR1 SGHRS and CDR2 YFSETQ. Trimming pared 0 bases from V and 0 bases from J, leaving 3 bases between. CDR3 region: CASSLVMNTEAFF. For the CDR3, the DNA is TGCGCCAGCAGCTTGGTCATGAACACTGAAGCTTTCTTT.